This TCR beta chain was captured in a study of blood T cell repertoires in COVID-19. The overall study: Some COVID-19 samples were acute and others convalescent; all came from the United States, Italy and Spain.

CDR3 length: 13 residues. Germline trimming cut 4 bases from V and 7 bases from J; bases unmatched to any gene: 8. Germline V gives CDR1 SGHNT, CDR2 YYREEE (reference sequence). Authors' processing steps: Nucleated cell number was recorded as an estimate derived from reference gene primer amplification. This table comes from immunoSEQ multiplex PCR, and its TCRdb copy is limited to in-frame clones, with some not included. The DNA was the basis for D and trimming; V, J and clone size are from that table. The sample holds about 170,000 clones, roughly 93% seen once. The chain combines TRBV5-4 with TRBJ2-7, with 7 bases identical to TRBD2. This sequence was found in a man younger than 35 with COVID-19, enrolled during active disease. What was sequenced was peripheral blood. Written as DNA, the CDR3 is TGTGCCAGCAGCGGACCTCAGGGAGGGGAGCAGTACTTC. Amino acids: CASSGPQGGEQYF.